This T cell receptor (beta chain) appears in the sequencing data of a study of OX40 agonist ivuxolimab in advanced cancers. About the study: Patients with hepatocellular carcinoma, melanoma, renal cell or head and neck cancer made up the dose-escalation patients. Three patients showed partial responses: one hepatocellular carcinoma and two cutaneous melanoma cases. Males comprised around four fifths of the group, whose mean age was about 61 years (range roughly 20 to 90). Points from the study as a whole: In the 0.1 to 3.0 mg/kg range, CD4+ and CD8+ blood T cells had expanded clonally by week 6.

The protocol was immunoSEQ multiplex PCR, while the TCRdb copy is restricted to in-frame clones and leaves out a portion. The sample contains around 150,000 clones, roughly 94% of which appear only once. Germline loops: CDR1 MNHNS, CDR2 SASEGT. This CDR3 comprises 15 residues. V dropped 5 bases and J dropped 7; count of bases not matched to a gene: 9. As regards this clone: Its antigen is as yet unknown.

The sequence was obtained from an adult with an advanced solid tumor such as melanoma, head and neck, liver or kidney cancer. The starting material was CD4+ or CD8+ T cells sorted from blood, obtained in a trial of the OX40 agonist ivuxolimab. The chain uses TRBV6-1 and TRBJ2-2, with TRBD1 matching 8 bases. The CDR3 DNA follows: TGTGCCAGCAGTAGCCAGGGGGCGCCCCACGGGGAGCTGTTTTTT. It codes for CASSSQGAPHGELFF.